Listed below are T cell receptor beta chains from one sample, sequenced in a study of blood T cell repertoires in COVID-19. TCRdb's copy holds only in-frame clones and misses some; the assay was immunoSEQ multiplex PCR. Among 95,000 to 120,000 clones, approximately 85% were seen once, and the ten largest hold around 6%. The sequenced sample consisted of peripheral blood. These receptors were obtained from a woman aged 60-75 years with COVID-19, enrolled during active disease. CDR3s include the opening cysteine and the closing phenylalanine or tryptophan. D genes are given only for firm matches. Where a row states a size, it is once, few, many or the class of an expanded clone; other rows omit it.

j_call d_call clone_size v_call cdr3_nt cdr3_aa
TRBJ2-7 NA NA TRBV7-6 TGTGCCAGCAGCTTATATTCGGCGACAGGCCCCTACGAGCAGTACTTC CASSLYSATGPYEQYF
TRBJ2-1 NA NA TRBV9 TGTGCCAGCAGCGTAGGCCGTTCGAGTGCCCGCTCCTACAATGAGCAGTTCTTC CASSVGRSSARSYNEQFF
TRBJ2-1 TRBD1 NA TRBV6-6 TGTGCCAGCAGCTCCGGGACAGCGAAATTCAATGAGCAGTTCTTC CASSSGTAKFNEQFF
TRBJ2-5 TRBD1 NA TRBV30 TGTGCCTGGAGCATCAGGGGGTTAGAGACCCAGTACTTC CAWSIRGLETQYF
TRBJ1-5 TRBD1 NA TRBV7-9 TGTGCCAGCAGCACGACAGGGGCCTCCTATAGCAATCAGCCCCAGCATTTT CASSTTGASYSNQPQHF
TRBJ2-1 TRBD1 NA TRBV5-4 TGTGCCAGCAGCCAAGGACCGACAGGGCTCAATGAGCAGTTCTTC CASSQGPTGLNEQFF
TRBJ2-7 NA once TRBV19 TGTGCCAGTAGTGCGGGACAGTCCTCCTACGAGCAGTACTTC CASSAGQSSYEQYF
TRBJ1-6 NA once TRBV2 TGTGCCAGCAGCCTCGGGGGGGGGCGGTATTATTCACCCCTCCACTTT CASSLGGGRYYSPLHF
TRBJ1-6 TRBD1 NA TRBV2 TGTGCCAGCAGTAAAAGACAGGGCGGGAATTCACCCCTCCACTTT CASSKRQGGNSPLHF
TRBJ2-7 NA once TRBV27 TGTGCCAGCAGTTTAGTGTCGGGGGGCCTCTACGAGCAGTACTTC CASSLVSGGLYEQYF
TRBJ1-5 TRBD1 NA TRBV5-6 TGTGCCAGCAGCCCCGGGACAGGGTATCGCAATCAGCCCCAGCATTTT CASSPGTGYRNQPQHF
TRBJ2-7 NA NA TRBV6-1 TGTGCCAGCAGTGAAGCCCCACTATTCTCCGAGCAGTACTTC CASSEAPLFSEQYF
TRBJ1-1 TRBD1 NA TRBV5-8 TGTGCCAGCAGCCTCCTTCCCGGGACAGGTTTGAACACTGAAGCTTTCTTT CASSLLPGTGLNTEAFF
TRBJ1-1 NA NA TRBV2 TGTGCCAGCATCCCGAGGGCGGAGGGTAACACTGAAGCTTTCTTT CASIPRAEGNTEAFF
TRBJ2-7 NA few TRBV4-1 TGCGCCAGCAGCCACGGTGCCTACGAGCAGTACTTC CASSHGAYEQYF
TRBJ1-6 NA few TRBV18 TGTGCCAGCTCACCGTACACAGGGAAGGGGTACACTAATTCACCCCTCCACTTT CASSPYTGKGYTNSPLHF
TRBJ2-7 NA few TRBV10-3 TGTGCCATCAGTGAGTGGGGGGACGAGCAGTACTTC CAISEWGDEQYF
TRBJ2-1 TRBD2 once TRBV7-2 TGTGCCAGCAGCACGGGACTAGCCTACAATGAGCAGTTCTTC CASSTGLAYNEQFF
TRBJ1-1 TRBD1 NA TRBV28 TGTGCCAGCCTCCAGGGACAGCGGATGTACACTGAAGCTTTCTTT CASLQGQRMYTEAFF
TRBJ2-3 NA NA TRBV7-6 TGTGCCAGCAGCTTACTAGCAATGAGCACAGATACGCAGTATTTT CASSLLAMSTDTQYF
TRBJ1-2 TRBD1 NA TRBV7-9 TGTGCCAGCAGCTTAGCGGGACAGGGGGGTCTCTATGGCTACACCTTC CASSLAGQGGLYGYTF
TRBJ1-1 TRBD1 NA TRBV7-8 TGTGCCAGCAGCTTAGTCCTTCCTGGGCAGGGGGTTGAAGCTTTCTTT CASSLVLPGQGVEAFF
TRBJ2-7 TRBD1 NA TRBV15 TGTGCCACAAAAACCGGGACAGCTAATTCCTACGAGCAGTACTTC CATKTGTANSYEQYF
TRBJ2-5 TRBD1 many TRBV19 TGTGCCAGTAGCATGGGACAGGACACCCAAGAGACCCAGTACTTC CASSMGQDTQETQYF
TRBJ1-1 NA NA TRBV18 TGTGCCAGCTCCCAGGGAATGGACACTGAAGCTTTCTTT CASSQGMDTEAFF
TRBJ2-5 TRBD2 NA TRBV19 TGTGCCAGTAGTAGCGGCGGGGGGCAAGAGACCCAGTACTTC CASSSGGGQETQYF
TRBJ1-1 NA NA TRBV15 TGTGCCACCAGCGCCGACACCCTTGAAGCTTTCTTT CATSADTLEAFF
TRBJ1-2 TRBD1 NA TRBV27 TGTGCCAGCAGTTTATCGGGACAGATGTATGGCTACACCTTC CASSLSGQMYGYTF
TRBJ1-2 TRBD1 NA TRBV7-2 TGTGCCAGCAGCTTAAACAGGGGGCAAGGCTACACCTTC CASSLNRGQGYTF
TRBJ2-3 TRBD1 NA TRBV7-2 TGTGCCAGCAGCTTAGGGGACAGTGTATTAGATACGCAGTATTTT CASSLGDSVLDTQYF
TRBJ2-5 NA once TRBV9 TGTGCCAGCAGCCCCCCGGGTGAGGCCCAGTACTTC CASSPPGEAQYF
TRBJ2-1 TRBD2 once TRBV6-5 TGTGCCAGCAGTCCTAGCGGGGGGCACAATGAGCAGTTCTTC CASSPSGGHNEQFF
TRBJ1-1 NA NA TRBV11-3 TGTGCCAGCAGCTTACGCGGGAGTCCGAACACTGAAGCTTTCTTT CASSLRGSPNTEAFF
TRBJ1-2 NA NA TRBV19 TGTGCCAGTAGTAAGACCGCCGCAGGGGATCGGTCCTATGGCTACACCTTC CASSKTAAGDRSYGYTF
TRBJ2-5 TRBD1 NA TRBV5-1 TGCGCCAGCGGAGATCGGGACAGATACCAAGAGACCCAGTACTTC CASGDRDRYQETQYF
TRBJ1-1 NA NA TRBV2 TGTGCCAGCAGTGTTTTCAGCGGAGGCACTGAAGCTTTCTTT CASSVFSGGTEAFF